Sequencing of this T cell receptor (beta chain) was carried out in a study of regulatory T cells in long-lasting Graves disease. CDR3 length equals 16 residues. Germline V CDR1 and CDR2: LNHNV, YYDKDF (reference sequence). The J segment lost 8 bases and the V segment lost 5 bases, leaving 13 bases of the junction unmatched. The time point was: persistent/refractory GD, antithyroid drugs over 5 years with positive TRAb. With RNA extracted from PBMCs as input, the TCR library was made. An endocrinology department in Xi'an, China, recruited the patients. Broader study findings: When disease was persistent, TRBV28, TRBJ1-2 and TRBJ2-5 were the favored segments.

This clonotype was picked up a small number of times. Its antigen remains unidentified. For TCR beta, libraries came from iRepertoire HTBI primers and Arm-PCR of CDR3 regions. A single record per CDR3 protein comes from TCRdb applying MiXCR to the multiplex PCR reads. The sample has approximately 690,000 distinct CDR3 sequences, 25% to 35% seen once. The chain joins TRBV15 to TRBJ1-2, with 11 bases that match TRBD1. The specimen comprised peripheral blood mononuclear cells (PBMCs), sampled when the disease was refractory, from a patient treated with antithyroid drugs. This TCR was recovered from a female donor with Graves disease. In DNA form, the CDR3 reads TGTGCCACCAGCCCCCGGACAGGGGGCGCCCCGGGAGGCTACACCTTC. It translates to CATSPRTGGAPGGYTF.